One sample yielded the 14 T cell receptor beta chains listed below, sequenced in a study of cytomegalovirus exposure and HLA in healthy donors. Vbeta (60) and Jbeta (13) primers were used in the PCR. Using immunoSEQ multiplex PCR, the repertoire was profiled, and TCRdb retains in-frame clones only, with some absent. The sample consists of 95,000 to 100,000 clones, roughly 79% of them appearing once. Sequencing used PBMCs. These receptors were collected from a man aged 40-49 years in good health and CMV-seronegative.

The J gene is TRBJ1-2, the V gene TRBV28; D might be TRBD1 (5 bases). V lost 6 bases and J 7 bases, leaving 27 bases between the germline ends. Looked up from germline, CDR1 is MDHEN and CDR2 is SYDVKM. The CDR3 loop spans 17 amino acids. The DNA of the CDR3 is TGTGCCAGCAGGGTGGCAGGGTCCCTCAACGCACGGAGTGGCTACACCTTC. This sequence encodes CASRVAGSLNARSGYTF.

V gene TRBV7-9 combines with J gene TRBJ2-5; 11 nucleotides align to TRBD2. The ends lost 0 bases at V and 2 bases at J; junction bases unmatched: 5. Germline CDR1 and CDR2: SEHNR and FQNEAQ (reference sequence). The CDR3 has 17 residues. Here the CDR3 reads CASSLALTSGGQETQYF. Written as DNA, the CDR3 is TGTGCCAGCAGCTTAGCGCTAACTAGCGGGGGTCAAGAGACCCAGTACTTC.

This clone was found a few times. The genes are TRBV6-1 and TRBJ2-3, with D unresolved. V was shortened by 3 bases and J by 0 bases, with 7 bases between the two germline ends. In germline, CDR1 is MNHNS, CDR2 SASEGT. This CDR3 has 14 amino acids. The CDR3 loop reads CASSDLRSTDTQYF. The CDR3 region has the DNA TGTGCCAGCAGTGATTTGCGGAGCACAGATACGCAGTATTTT.

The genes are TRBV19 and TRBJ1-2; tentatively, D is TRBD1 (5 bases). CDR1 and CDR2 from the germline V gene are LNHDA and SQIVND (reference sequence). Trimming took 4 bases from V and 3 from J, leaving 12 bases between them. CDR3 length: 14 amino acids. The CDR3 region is CASSRQRTDYGYTF. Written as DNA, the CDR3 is TGTGCCAGTAGTAGACAGCGAACGGACTATGGCTACACCTTC.

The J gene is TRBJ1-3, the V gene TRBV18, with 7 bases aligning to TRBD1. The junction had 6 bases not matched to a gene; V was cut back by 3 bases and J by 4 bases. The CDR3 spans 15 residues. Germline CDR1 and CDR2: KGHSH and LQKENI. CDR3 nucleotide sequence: TGTGCCAGCTCACCTATGACAGGGATCGGAAACACCATATATTTT. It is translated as CASSPMTGIGNTIYF. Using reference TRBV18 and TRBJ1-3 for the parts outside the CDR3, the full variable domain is NAGVMQNPRHLVRRRGQEARLRCSPMKGHSHVYWYRQLPEEGLKFMVYLQKENIIDESGMPKERFSAEFPKEGPSILRIQQVVRGDSAAYFCASSPMTGIGNTIYFGEGSWLTVV.

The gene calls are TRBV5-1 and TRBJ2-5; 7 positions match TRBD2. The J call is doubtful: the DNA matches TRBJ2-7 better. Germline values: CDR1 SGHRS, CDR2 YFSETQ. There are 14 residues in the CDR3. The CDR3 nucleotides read TGCGCCAGCAGCCCCATGGGGGGGATGGACGAGCAGTACTTC. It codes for CASSPMGGMDEQYF.

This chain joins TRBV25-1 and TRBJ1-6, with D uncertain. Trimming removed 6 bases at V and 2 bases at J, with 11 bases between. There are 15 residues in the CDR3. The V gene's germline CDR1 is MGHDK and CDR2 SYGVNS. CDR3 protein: CASREGQTYNSPLHF. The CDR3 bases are TGTGCCAGCAGGGAGGGTCAGACCTATAATTCACCCCTCCACTTT.

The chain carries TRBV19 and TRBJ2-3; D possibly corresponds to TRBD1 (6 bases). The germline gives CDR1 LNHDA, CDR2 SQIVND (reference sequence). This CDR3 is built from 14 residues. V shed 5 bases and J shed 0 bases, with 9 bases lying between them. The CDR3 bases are TGTGCCAGTAGTTTACAGGGAAGCACAGATACGCAGTATTTT. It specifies CASSLQGSTDTQYF.

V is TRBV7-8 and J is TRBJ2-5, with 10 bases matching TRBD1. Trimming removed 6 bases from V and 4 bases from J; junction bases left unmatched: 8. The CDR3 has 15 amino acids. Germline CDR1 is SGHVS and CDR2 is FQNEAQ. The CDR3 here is CASSIRQGARETQYF. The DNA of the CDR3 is TGTGCCAGCAGTATTCGACAGGGGGCGAGAGAGACCCAGTACTTC.

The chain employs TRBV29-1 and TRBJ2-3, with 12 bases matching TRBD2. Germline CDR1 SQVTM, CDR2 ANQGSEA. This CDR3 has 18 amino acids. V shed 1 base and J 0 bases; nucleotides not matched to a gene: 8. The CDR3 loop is CSVEGLAGDSASTDTQYF. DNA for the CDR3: TGCAGCGTTGAAGGACTAGCGGGAGATTCCGCTAGCACAGATACGCAGTATTTT.

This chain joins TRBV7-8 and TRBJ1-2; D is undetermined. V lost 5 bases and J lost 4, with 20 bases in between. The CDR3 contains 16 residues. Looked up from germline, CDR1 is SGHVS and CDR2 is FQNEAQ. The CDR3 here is CASSPRKTMGSYGYTF. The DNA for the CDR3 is TGTGCCAGCAGCCCACGTAAAACGATGGGCAGCTATGGCTACACCTTC.

CDR3 coding DNA: TGTGCCAGCAGCTTCGACAGGGCACAAGAGACCCAGTACTTC. Protein: CASSFDRAQETQYF. The chain joins TRBV7-8 to TRBJ2-5; TRBD1 matches 7 bases. The CDR3 totals 14 residues. J was trimmed by 2 bases and V by 3 bases; bases with no gene match: 3. CDR1 is SGHVS and CDR2 is FQNEAQ in the germline V gene.

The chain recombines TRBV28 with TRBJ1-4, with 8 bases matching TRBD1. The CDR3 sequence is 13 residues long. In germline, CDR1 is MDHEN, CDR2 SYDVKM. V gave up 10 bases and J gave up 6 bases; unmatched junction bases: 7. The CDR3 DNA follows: TGTGCCACCAACAGGGGGGAGTATGAAAAACTGTTTTTT. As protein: CATNRGEYEKLFF.

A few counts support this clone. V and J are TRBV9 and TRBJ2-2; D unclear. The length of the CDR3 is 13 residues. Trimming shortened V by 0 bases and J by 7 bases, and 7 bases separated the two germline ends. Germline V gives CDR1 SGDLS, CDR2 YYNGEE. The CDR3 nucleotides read TGTGCCAGCAGCGTAGACTACATCGGGGAGCTGTTTTTT. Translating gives CASSVDYIGELFF.